These 21 T cell receptor beta chains share one sample of origin, sequenced in a study of OX40 agonist ivuxolimab in advanced cancers. Profiling relied on immunoSEQ multiplex PCR, and the TCRdb table lists in-frame clones only, not all of them. The table lists 41,000 or so clones, more than 75% of them singletons. The material was CD4+ or CD8+ T cells sorted from blood, obtained in a trial of the OX40 agonist ivuxolimab. Receptor source: an adult with an advanced solid tumor such as melanoma, head and neck, liver or kidney cancer.

The chain combines TRBV27 with TRBJ2-1, with 8 bases that match TRBD2. With V trimmed by 4 bases and J by 7 bases, 9 bases remained unmatched. The CDR3 extends over 15 amino acids. CDR1 and CDR2 (germline): MNHEY, SMNVEV (reference sequence). The CDR3 region has the DNA TGTGCCAGCAGTTCCCCTGGCGGGAGGAGGAATGAGCAGTTCTTC. Its translation: CASSSPGGRRNEQFF.

This chain links TRBV7-2 with TRBJ2-1, with D tentatively TRBD1 or TRBD2 (5 bases each). The length of the CDR3 is 16 residues. Germline V gene data show CDR1 as SGHTA and CDR2 as FQGNSA. Between the trimmed V and J ends, which lost 0 bases and 5 bases, there was a span of 14 bases. CDR3 sequence: CASSLAGTLGNNEQFF. The CDR3 coding sequence is TGTGCCAGCAGCTTAGCCGGGACCTTGGGAAACAATGAGCAGTTCTTC.

The rearrangement links TRBV7-2 to TRBJ2-5; D possibly matches TRBD1 or TRBD2 (5 bases each). CDR3 size: 15 residues. Looked up from germline, CDR1 is SGHTA and CDR2 is FQGNSA. The V end was cut by 1 base, the J end by 5 bases, with 14 bases between. The CDR3 sequence: CASSLEPGRIETQYF. CDR3 nucleotides: TGTGCCAGCAGCTTAGAACCGGGACGGATCGAGACCCAGTACTTC. Supplemented by reference TRBV7-2 and TRBJ2-5, the full variable domain reads GAGVSQSPSNKVTEKGKDVELRCDPISGHTALYWYRQSLGQGLEFLIYFQGNSAPDKSGLPSDRFSAERTGGSVSTLTIQRTQQEDSAVYLCASSLEPGRIETQYFGPGTRLLVL.

The chain has TRBV27 and TRBJ2-3, with D perhaps matching TRBD2 (6 bases). V was cut by 5 bases and J by 2 bases, with 8 bases left in between. This CDR3 has 13 amino acids. Germline lookup yields CDR1 MNHEY and CDR2 SMNVEV (reference sequence). The CDR3 DNA reads TGTGCCAGCAGTCGGACTACCACAGATACGCAGTATTTT. Translating it yields CASSRTTTDTQYF.

The gene calls are TRBV5-6 and TRBJ1-4; 7 nucleotides align to TRBD1. Per germline, CDR1 SGHDT and CDR2 YYEEEE. The CDR3 covers 17 residues. Trimming at V came to 3 bases and at J to 3 bases, leaving 11 bases not matched to a gene. The CDR3 protein is CASSSSTGIFANEKLFF. Here the CDR3 DNA reads TGTGCCAGCAGCTCCTCGACAGGGATCTTCGCTAATGAAAAACTGTTTTTT.

V usage is TRBV6-5 and J usage is TRBJ2-7, with TRBD1 matching over 8 bases. CDR3 length: 13 amino acids. After removal of 7 bases from V and 2 bases from J, the junction contained 4 bases not matched to a gene. The germline V gene encodes CDR1 MNHEY and CDR2 SVGAGI. The CDR3 loop is CASTNRGTYEQYF. DNA of the CDR3: TGTGCCAGCACTAACAGGGGGACCTACGAGCAGTACTTC.

The genes are TRBV29-1 and TRBJ1-1; D remains ambiguous. The CDR3 length is 14 residues. V was trimmed by 1 base and J by 0 bases, leaving 9 bases between them. Germline-derived CDR1 and CDR2 are SQVTM and ANQGSEA. The CDR3 region is CSVEVNGMNTEAFF. Written as DNA, the CDR3 is TGCAGCGTTGAAGTAAACGGCATGAACACTGAAGCTTTCTTT.

This sequence joins TRBV4-2 and TRBJ2-1, with TRBD2 matching 7 bases. J lost 5 bases, V lost 0 bases, and 7 bases had no gene match. This CDR3 is built from 16 residues. From germline, CDR1 is LGHNA and CDR2 YNFKEQ. CDR3 loop: CASSQDLSGRDNEQFF. Written as DNA, the CDR3 is TGTGCCAGCAGCCAAGATCTCTCAGGGAGGGACAATGAGCAGTTCTTC.

This chain joins TRBV11-2 and TRBJ2-7, with D tentatively TRBD1 (6 bases). V was pared by 6 bases and J by 3 bases, with 12 bases between. The CDR3 has 13 residues. Germline-derived CDR1 and CDR2 are SGHAT and FQNNGV. CDR3: CASSLGQLYEQYF. CDR3 coding DNA: TGTGCCAGCAGTCTTGGACAGCTCTACGAGCAGTACTTC.

This clone was detected a few times. The chain is built from TRBV19 and TRBJ2-1; 10 nucleotides line up with TRBD2. The CDR3 runs 15 residues. Germline V gives CDR1 LNHDA, CDR2 SQIVND (reference sequence). After removal of 3 bases from V and 3 bases from J, the junction contained 2 bases not matched to a gene. The CDR3 DNA reads TGTGCCAGTAGTATCGCTAGCGGGGGCTACAATGAGCAGTTCTTC. Translating it yields CASSIASGGYNEQFF.

The V gene is TRBV7-2, the J gene TRBJ1-6; D possibly corresponds to TRBD1 (5 bases). The CDR3 covers 15 residues. Trimming removed 5 bases at V and 5 bases at J, with 13 bases between. CDR1 is SGHTA, CDR2 FQGNSA, per germline. CDR3 protein: CASSLGWGNNSPLHF. In nucleotides, the CDR3 is TGTGCCAGCAGCCTCGGGTGGGGCAATAATTCACCCCTCCACTTT.

DNA of the CDR3: TGTGCCAGCAGCCCGGGGGGGGCTAGTGTCACCGGGGAGCTGTTTTTT. Translating gives CASSPGGASVTGELFF. The rearrangement uses TRBV28 and TRBJ2-2; 8 nucleotides line up with TRBD2. Germline V gives CDR1 MDHEN, CDR2 SYDVKM. CDR3 length equals 16 residues. The V and J ends lost 6 bases and 4 bases, in that order; junction bases with no gene match: 10.

The chain employs TRBV6-4 and TRBJ1-3; 10 nucleotides agree with TRBD1. The CDR3 extends over 19 amino acids. Per germline, CDR1 MRHNA and CDR2 SNTAGT. The junction had 8 bases not matched to a gene; V was cut back by 0 bases and J by 0 bases. CDR3 bases: TGTGCCAGCAGTGACTCCCCCGGACAGGGGGGCTTCTCTGGAAACACCATATATTTT. It is translated as CASSDSPGQGGFSGNTIYF.

This clone was seen only a few times. The chain employs TRBV2 and TRBJ1-5, with D possibly TRBD1 on 6 matching bases. CDR3 length: 15 amino acids. The germline V gene has CDR1 SNHLY and CDR2 FYNNEI. Trimming removed 1 base at V and 3 bases at J, with 10 bases between. This CDR3 is CASSEGWTDNQPQHF. CDR3 DNA: TGTGCCAGCAGTGAAGGTTGGACAGACAATCAGCCCCAGCATTTT.

J is TRBJ2-1 and V is TRBV19; either TRBD1 or TRBD2 may supply D (5 bases each). This CDR3 contains 15 residues. V gave up 5 bases and J gave up 5 bases, with 16 bases separating them. Germline V lookup: CDR1 LNHDA, CDR2 SQIVND (reference sequence). This CDR3 reads CASSVGAPGHNEQFF. The CDR3 DNA follows: TGTGCCAGTAGTGTCGGGGCCCCGGGCCACAATGAGCAGTTCTTC.

This clone has just a few counts. The genes are TRBV18 and TRBJ2-1, with D maybe TRBD2 (6 bases). Germline-derived CDR1 and CDR2 are KGHSH and LQKENI. The CDR3 runs 16 residues. The germline V and J ends were trimmed by 6 bases and 0 bases, with 15 bases remaining between them. This CDR3 is CASSPNGTYSYNEQFF. CDR3 nucleotide sequence: TGTGCCAGCTCGCCGAACGGGACTTACTCCTACAATGAGCAGTTCTTC.

The J gene is TRBJ1-1, the V gene TRBV7-8; tentative D call: TRBD1 (5 bases). CDR1 SGHVS and CDR2 FQNEAQ come from the germline V gene. The germline V and J ends were trimmed by 6 bases and 2 bases, with 13 bases remaining between them. The CDR3 is 14 amino acids. The CDR3 DNA sequence: TGTGCCAGCAGGCGGGGGGGAGAAAACACTGAAGCTTTCTTT. Protein sequence: CASRRGGENTEAFF.

The chain combines TRBV5-4 with TRBJ2-7; D remains ambiguous. The CDR3 sequence is 13 residues long. Germline CDR1 SGHNT, CDR2 YYREEE (reference sequence). V was trimmed by 0 bases and J by 3 bases, leaving 7 bases between them. The CDR3 protein is CASSLESGYEQYF. CDR3 in DNA: TGTGCCAGCAGCTTGGAAAGTGGCTACGAGCAGTACTTC. The full variable domain, rest sourced from reference TRBV5-4 and TRBJ2-7, is ETGVTQSPTHLIKTRGQQVTLRCSSQSGHNTVSWYQQALGQGPQFIFQYYREEENGRGNFPPRFSGLQFPNYSSELNVNALELDDSALYLCASSLESGYEQYFGPGTRLTVT.

The chain joins TRBV9 to TRBJ2-5; TRBD1 aligns across 9 bases. V shed 0 bases, J shed 5 bases, and the junction held 8 bases outside the gene matches. CDR3 length: 16 amino acids. Germline V lookup: CDR1 SGDLS, CDR2 YYNGEE. This CDR3 reads CASSVAPDRGWETQYF. CDR3 bases: TGTGCCAGCAGCGTAGCACCGGACAGGGGATGGGAGACCCAGTACTTC. Drawing the rest from reference TRBV9 and TRBJ2-5, the complete variable domain is DSGVTQTPKHLITATGQRVTLRCSPRSGDLSVYWYQQSLDQGLQFLIQYYNGEERAKGNILERFSAQQFPDLHSELNLSSLELGDSALYFCASSVAPDRGWETQYFGPGTRLLVL.

The rearrangement links TRBV19 to TRBJ2-1, with D unresolved. Trimming removed 4 bases from V and 1 base from J, with 5 bases in between. CDR1 is LNHDA, CDR2 SQIVND, per germline (reference sequence). This CDR3 has 13 amino acids. The CDR3 sequence is CASSRSSYNEQFF. DNA for the CDR3: TGTGCCAGTAGTAGAAGTTCCTACAATGAGCAGTTCTTC.

The CDR3 reads CASSLSPSTSLGVVTQYF. The CDR3 DNA is TGTGCCAGCAGCTTGTCCCCATCGACTAGCCTGGGAGTCGTTACGCAGTATTTT. This chain connects TRBV5-5 to TRBJ2-3; TRBD2 agrees at 7 bases. J lost 8 bases, V lost 1 base, and 19 bases had no gene match. CDR1 SGHKS and CDR2 YYEKEE come from the germline V gene (reference sequence). This CDR3 region has 18 residues.